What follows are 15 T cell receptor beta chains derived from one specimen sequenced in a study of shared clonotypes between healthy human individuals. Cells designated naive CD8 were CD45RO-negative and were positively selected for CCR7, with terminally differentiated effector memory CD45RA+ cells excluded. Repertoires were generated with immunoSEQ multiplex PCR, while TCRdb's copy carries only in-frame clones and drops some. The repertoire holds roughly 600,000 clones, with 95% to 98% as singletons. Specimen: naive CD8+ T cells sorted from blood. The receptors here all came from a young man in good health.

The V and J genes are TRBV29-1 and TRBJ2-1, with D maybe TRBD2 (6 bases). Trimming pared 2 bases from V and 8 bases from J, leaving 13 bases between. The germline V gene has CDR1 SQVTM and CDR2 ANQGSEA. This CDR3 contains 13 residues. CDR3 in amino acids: CSVEPGEFYEQFF. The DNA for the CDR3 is TGCAGCGTTGAACCGGGAGAATTTTATGAGCAGTTCTTC.

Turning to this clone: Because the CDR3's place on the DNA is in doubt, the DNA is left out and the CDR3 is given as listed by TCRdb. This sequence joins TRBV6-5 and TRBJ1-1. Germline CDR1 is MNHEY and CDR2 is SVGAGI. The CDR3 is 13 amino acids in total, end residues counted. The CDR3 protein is CASSSGPATEAFF.

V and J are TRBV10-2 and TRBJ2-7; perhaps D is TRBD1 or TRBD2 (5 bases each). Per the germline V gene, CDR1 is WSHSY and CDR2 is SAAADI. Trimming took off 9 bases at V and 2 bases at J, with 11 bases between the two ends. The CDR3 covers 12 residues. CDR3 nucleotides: TGCGCCAGTCGGGACGGAACCTACGAGCAGTACTTC. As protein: CASRDGTYEQYF.

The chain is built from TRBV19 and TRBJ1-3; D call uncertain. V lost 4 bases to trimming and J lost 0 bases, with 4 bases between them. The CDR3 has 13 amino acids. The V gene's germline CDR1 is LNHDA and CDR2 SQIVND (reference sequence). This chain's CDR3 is CASSTNSGNTIYF. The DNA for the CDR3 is TGTGCCAGTAGTACGAACTCTGGAAACACCATATATTTT. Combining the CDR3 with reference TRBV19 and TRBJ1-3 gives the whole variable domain DGGITQSPKYLFRKEGQNVTLSCEQNLNHDAMYWYRQDPGQGLRLIYYSQIVNDFQKGDIAEGYSVSREKKESFPLTVTSAQKNPTAFYLCASSTNSGNTIYFGEGSWLTVV.

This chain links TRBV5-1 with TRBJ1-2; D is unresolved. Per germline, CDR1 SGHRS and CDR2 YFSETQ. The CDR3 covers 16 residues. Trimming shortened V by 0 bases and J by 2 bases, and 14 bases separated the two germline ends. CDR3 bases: TGCGCCAGCAGCTTGGGTGGGCTAGGGCGGAACTATGGCTACACCTTC. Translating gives CASSLGGLGRNYGYTF.

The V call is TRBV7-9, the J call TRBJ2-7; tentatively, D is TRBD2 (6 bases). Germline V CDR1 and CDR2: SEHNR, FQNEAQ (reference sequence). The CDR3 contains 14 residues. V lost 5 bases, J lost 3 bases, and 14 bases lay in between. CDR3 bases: TGTGCCAGCAGCCCGCGGGACTCCGTCTACGAGCAGTACTTC. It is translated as CASSPRDSVYEQYF.

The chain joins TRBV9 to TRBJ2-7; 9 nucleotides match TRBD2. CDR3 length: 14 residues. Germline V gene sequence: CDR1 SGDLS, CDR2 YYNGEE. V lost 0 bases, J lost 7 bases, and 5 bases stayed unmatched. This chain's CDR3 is CASSVGGRAGEQYF. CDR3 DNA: TGTGCCAGCAGCGTAGGCGGGAGGGCCGGTGAGCAGTACTTC.

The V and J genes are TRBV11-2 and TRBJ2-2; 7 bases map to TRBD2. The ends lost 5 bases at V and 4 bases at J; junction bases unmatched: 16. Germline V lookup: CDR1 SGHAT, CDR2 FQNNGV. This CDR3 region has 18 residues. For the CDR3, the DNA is TGTGCCAGCAGCAAGGGTCGGCGGGAGACCTGGCTCACCGGGGAGCTGTTTTTT. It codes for CASSKGRRETWLTGELFF.

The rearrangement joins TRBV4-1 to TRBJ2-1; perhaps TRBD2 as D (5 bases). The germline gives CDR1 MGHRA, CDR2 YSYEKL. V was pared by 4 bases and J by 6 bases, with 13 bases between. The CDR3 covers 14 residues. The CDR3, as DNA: TGCGCCAGCAGCCGTACGCTAGCATCCAATGAGCAGTTCTTC. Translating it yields CASSRTLASNEQFF.

The CDR3 loop is CASSVGEAHTEAFF. CDR3 DNA sequence: TGTGCCAGCAGTGTAGGGGAAGCCCACACTGAAGCTTTCTTT. The rearrangement joins TRBV25-1 to TRBJ1-1; D might be TRBD1 (5 bases). The CDR3 is 14 residues long. CDR1 and CDR2 (germline): MGHDK, SYGVNS. Trimming cost V 4 bases and J 3 bases, with 12 bases left between them.

As DNA, the CDR3 is TGTGCCATCAGTGCAGGCGGGGCCCTAGGGGATATCACAGATACGCAGTATTTT. Translation gives CAISAGGALGDITDTQYF. The chain uses TRBV10-3 and TRBJ2-3; a weak D match, TRBD2 (6 bases). The CDR3 runs to 18 residues. V lost 4 bases and J lost 2, with 22 bases in between. Germline assignment: CDR1 ENHRY and CDR2 SYGVKD.

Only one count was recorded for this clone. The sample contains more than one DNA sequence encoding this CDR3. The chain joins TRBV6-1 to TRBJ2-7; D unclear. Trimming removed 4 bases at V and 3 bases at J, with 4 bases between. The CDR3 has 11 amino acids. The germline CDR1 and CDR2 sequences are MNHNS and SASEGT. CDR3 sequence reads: CASSGYYEQYF. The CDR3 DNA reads TGTGCCAGCAGTGGCTACTACGAGCAGTACTTC.

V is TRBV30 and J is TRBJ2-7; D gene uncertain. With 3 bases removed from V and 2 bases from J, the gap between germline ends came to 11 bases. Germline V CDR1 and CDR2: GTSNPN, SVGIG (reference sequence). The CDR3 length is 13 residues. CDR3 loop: CAWSPTVAYEQYF. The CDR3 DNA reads TGTGCCTGGAGCCCAACGGTCGCCTACGAGCAGTACTTC.

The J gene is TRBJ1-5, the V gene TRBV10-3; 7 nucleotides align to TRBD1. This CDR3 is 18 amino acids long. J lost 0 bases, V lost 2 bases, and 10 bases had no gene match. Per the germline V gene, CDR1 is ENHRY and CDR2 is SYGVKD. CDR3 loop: CAISEGRQGLYSNQPQHF. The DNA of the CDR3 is TGTGCCATCAGTGAGGGTAGACAGGGCCTTTATAGCAATCAGCCCCAGCATTTT.

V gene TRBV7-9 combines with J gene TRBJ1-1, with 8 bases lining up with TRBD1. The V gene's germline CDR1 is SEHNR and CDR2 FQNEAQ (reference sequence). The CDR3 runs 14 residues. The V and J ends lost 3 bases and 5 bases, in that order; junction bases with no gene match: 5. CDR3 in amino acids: CASSLETGATEAFF. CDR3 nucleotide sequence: TGTGCCAGCAGCTTGGAGACAGGGGCGACTGAAGCTTTCTTT.